This T cell receptor beta chain was recovered during a study of T cells after yellow fever vaccination. Findings and caveats of the study: Most clones from primary vaccination were detected again post-booster (just over 95% CD4, 88% CD8). The secondary response was weaker but peaked faster, day 5 versus 15.

TCRdb itself ran the 5' RACE reads through MiXCR, one entry per CDR3 protein. The sample records some 70,000 distinct CDR3 sequences, over 6% being singletons. The germline V gene has CDR1 LGHDT and CDR2 YNNKEL (reference sequence). This CDR3 is 17 amino acids long. J lost 4 bases, V lost 1 base, and 8 bases had no gene match. This clonotype was counted only a few times. What it recognizes is unknown. The receptor was isolated from a man aged 18 to 30 who received the YFV17D yellow fever vaccine. Source: CD8+ T cells sorted from PBMCs, taken more than 40 days after the first yellow fever vaccination. The chain couples TRBV3-1 to TRBJ2-2; 8 bases are a match to TRBD1. The CDR3: CASSQGRGRRSTGELFF. In DNA form, the CDR3 reads TGTGCCAGCAGCCAAGGCAGGGGGCGCAGGTCCACCGGGGAGCTGTTTTTT.